One T cell receptor beta chain is described in this entry. The limits of the CDR3 on the DNA are not certain, so only TCRdb's listed CDR3 is given. This sample stems from a study of graft-versus-host responses after intestinal transplantation. TCRdb keeps only in-frame clones here, not all; method: immunoSEQ multiplex PCR. The data hold just under 100,000 clones, with about 93% observed a single time. The CDR3 length is 14 residues, termini included. This TCR came from a human patient who received an intestinal transplant, so some T cells may come from the graft donor. The sequences come from PBMCs, collected around 68 weeks after intestinal transplant. The genes are TRBV12-1 and TRBJ2-7; no DNA check was done on the table's D call, TRBD1. TRBV12-1 is a listed pseudogene. CDR3 region: CASSFGAGIYEQYF.